The T cell receptor beta chain under discussion was sequenced for a study of memory CD4+ T cells and cytomegalovirus serostatus. The overall study: Of the healthy Belgian adults, fewer than 10 were CMV seropositive and 24 seronegative.

Some clones are missing from TCRdb's copy, which holds only in-frame ones; the method was immunoSEQ multiplex PCR. The data show some 44,000 clones, with roughly 80% seen just once and under 0.7% held by the top ten. Regarding this clone: Its antigen is as yet unknown.

The study's findings and limits: CMV serostatus prediction reached median AUC about 0.95, or 0.9 with US-trained model. 67 of 164 known CMV-associated TCRbeta sequences appeared in CD4+ memory.

The junction had 7 bases not matched to a gene; V was cut back by 4 bases and J by 5 bases. This CDR3 comprises 15 residues. Germline CDR1 is MNHEY and CDR2 is SVGAGI. The sort gate was single viable CD3+CD4+CD8-CD45RO+ cells for memory CD4+ T cells. Serostatus was set by detecting CMV pp150, pp28, p38, p52 IgG. The sample taken for sequencing was memory CD4+ T cells from blood. The chain couples TRBV6-5 to TRBJ2-5, with 10 bases lining up with TRBD2. The sequence was collected from an adult in good health and CMV-seronegative. The CDR3 region has the DNA TGTGCCAGCAGTTCAATACTAGCGGGGTTTGAGACCCAGTACTTC. The encoded protein is CASSSILAGFETQYF.